Shown below are 27 T cell receptor beta chains from a single sample sequenced in a study of identical twins. TCRdb reanalysed the 5' RACE reads using MiXCR and keeps one entry per CDR3 protein. The sample has 500,000 to 700,000 distinct CDR3 sequences, about 7.6% seen once; the top ten hold around 1.6%. These data were also filed under a second study, of yellow fever vaccine responses in identical twins.

Sequenced input: PBMCs. Receptors originate from a woman aged 18-29 years in good health.

This clonotype was counted only a few times. V is TRBV20-1 and J is TRBJ2-5; possible D gene TRBD1, 6 bases. Trimming shortened V by 0 bases and J by 2 bases, and 13 bases separated the two germline ends. This CDR3 region has 15 residues. Germline CDR1 is DFQATT and CDR2 is SNEGSKA (reference sequence). Here the CDR3 DNA reads TGCAGTGCTAGAGATCCCCGGACAGAACAAGAGACCCAGTACTTC. It is translated as CSARDPRTEQETQYF.

This clonotype showed up many times. This chain links TRBV24-1 with TRBJ2-1, with TRBD2 matching over 8 bases. Germline CDR1 and CDR2: KGHDR and SFDVKD. The junction had 15 bases not matched to a gene; V was cut back by 3 bases and J by 9 bases. This CDR3 contains 17 residues. The CDR3 nucleotides are TGTGCCACCAGTGATATAACCAAAGCGGGGGCCTTAGGTGAGCAGTTCTTC. Residues: CATSDITKAGALGEQFF.

The sample holds a few counts of this clonotype. V usage is TRBV20-1 and J usage is TRBJ2-7; 10 nucleotides line up with TRBD2. Germline loops: CDR1 DFQATT, CDR2 SNEGSKA (reference sequence). After removal of 3 bases from V and 1 base from J, the junction contained 3 bases not matched to a gene. This CDR3 region has 14 residues. CDR3 in DNA: TGCAGTGCTAGGGGGACTAGCGCTTCCTACGAGCAGTACTTC. Amino acids: CSARGTSASYEQYF.

This clonotype has just a few counts. The chain recombines TRBV27 with TRBJ2-7; D is possibly TRBD1 or TRBD2 (5 bases each). CDR3 length: 11 amino acids. The V end lost 6 bases, the J end lost 6 bases, and 9 bases lay between the germline ends. Germline values: CDR1 MNHEY, CDR2 SMNVEV (reference sequence). CDR3 coding DNA: TGTGCCAGCAGCCGGGGCAGCGAGCAGTACGTC. Translating gives CASSRGSEQYV.

This clonotype was found a few times. J is TRBJ2-5 and V is TRBV7-6; 7 nucleotides align to TRBD1. V gave up 7 bases and J gave up 5 bases; unmatched junction bases: 7. Looked up from germline, CDR1 is SGHVS and CDR2 is FNYEAQ. This CDR3 contains 13 residues. The CDR3 nucleotides are TGTGCCAGCAACCAACAGGGGTGGGAGACCCAGTACTTC. This translates into CASNQQGWETQYF.

This clonotype has just a few counts. The V gene is TRBV20-1, the J gene TRBJ2-5, with 12 bases identical to TRBD2. The J segment lost 1 base and the V segment lost 2 bases, leaving 2 bases of the junction unmatched. The V gene's germline CDR1 is DFQATT and CDR2 SNEGSKA (reference sequence). CDR3 length equals 15 residues. The CDR3 spells CSARLAGGAQETQYF. The CDR3 DNA follows: TGCAGTGCTAGACTAGCGGGGGGGGCCCAAGAGACCCAGTACTTC.

The gene calls are TRBV20-1 and TRBJ2-2, with TRBD2 identical over 8 bases. Germline V lookup: CDR1 DFQATT, CDR2 SNEGSKA (reference sequence). CDR3 length: 14 amino acids. Trimming cost V 1 base and J 5 bases; bases outside gene matches: 3. CDR3 bases: TGCAGTGCTAGAGGCGTAGCGGGAACCGGGGAGCTGTTTTTT. This translates into CSARGVAGTGELFF.

This clonotype has ten or more counts. CDR3 bases: TGTGCCAGCAGCTTAGAGCTGGGGCCGACAGATACGCAGTATTTT. It codes for CASSLELGPTDTQYF. The chain uses TRBV7-2 and TRBJ2-3; D perhaps matches TRBD1 (5 bases). The CDR3 is made up of 15 amino acids. V lost 1 base and J 3 bases, leaving 11 bases between the germline ends. The germline V gene has CDR1 SGHTA and CDR2 FQGNSA.

This clonotype was seen only a few times. This chain connects TRBV5-1 to TRBJ2-1; D call uncertain. Germline V gene lookup returns CDR1 SGHRS and CDR2 YFSETQ. V lost 4 bases to trimming and J lost 1 base, with 12 bases between them. The CDR3 is made up of 15 amino acids. DNA for the CDR3: TGCGCCAGCAGCACCGGACCTTTTTCCTACAATGAGCAGTTCTTC. It specifies CASSTGPFSYNEQFF.

V is TRBV18 and J is TRBJ1-3; D call uncertain. CDR3 size: 16 residues. The germline V gene has CDR1 KGHSH and CDR2 LQKENI. The V and J ends lost 6 bases and 0 bases respectively, with 15 bases between them. The DNA of the CDR3 is TGTGCCAGCTCCCCTTCCGCGTCGAGCTCTGGAAACACCATATATTTT. It specifies CASSPSASSSGNTIYF. Supplemented by reference TRBV18 and TRBJ1-3, the full variable domain reads NAGVMQNPRHLVRRRGQEARLRCSPMKGHSHVYWYRQLPEEGLKFMVYLQKENIIDESGMPKERFSAEFPKEGPSILRIQQVVRGDSAAYFCASSPSASSSGNTIYFGEGSWLTVV.

This clonotype was found a few times. The chain couples TRBV6-5 to TRBJ2-2; D not certain. V was pared by 2 bases and J by 1 base, with 11 bases between. Germline-derived CDR1 and CDR2 are MNHEY and SVGAGI. This CDR3 contains 16 residues. The CDR3 bases are TGTGCCAGCAGTTACGGCGTAGGCAAGAACACCGGGGAGCTGTTTTTT. Encoded protein: CASSYGVGKNTGELFF.

This clonotype was detected many times. V gene TRBV5-1 combines with J gene TRBJ2-1, with 12 bases that match TRBD2. V gave up 0 bases and J gave up 9 bases; unmatched junction bases: 4. Per the germline V gene, CDR1 is SGHRS and CDR2 is YFSETQ. CDR3 length: 15 amino acids. CDR3 DNA: TGCGCCAGCAGCTTGGGACTAGCGGGAGTAAGTGAGCAGTTCTTC. Amino acids: CASSLGLAGVSEQFF.

This clonotype was recorded a few times. J is TRBJ2-7 and V is TRBV2; D possibly uses TRBD1 or TRBD2 (5 bases each). The germline gives CDR1 SNHLY, CDR2 FYNNEI. V lost 4 bases and J 5 bases, leaving 12 bases between the germline ends. This CDR3 comprises 13 residues. The CDR3 region has the DNA TGTGCCAGCAGTGTTGTTTGGGACGACGAGCAGTACGTC. The encoded protein is CASSVVWDDEQYV.

The sample holds a few counts of this clonotype. The chain carries TRBV5-6 and TRBJ2-3, with 7 nucleotides matching TRBD2. The trim removed 4 bases at V and 1 base at J, leaving 3 bases unmatched. Germline V gene data show CDR1 as SGHDT and CDR2 as YYEEEE. The CDR3 is made up of 14 amino acids. The CDR3 sequence is CASSRTRGTDTQYF. The CDR3 region has the DNA TGTGCCAGCAGCCGGACTAGGGGCACAGATACGCAGTATTTT. Based on the CDR3 plus reference TRBV5-6 and TRBJ2-3, the full variable domain is DAGVTQSPTHLIKTRGQQVTLRCSPKSGHDTVSWYQQALGQGPQFIFQYYEEEERQRGNFPDRFSGHQFPNYSSELNVNALLLGDSALYLCASSRTRGTDTQYFGPGTRLTVL.

The chain has TRBV19 and TRBJ2-5; 9 bases line up with TRBD1. Germline V gene lookup returns CDR1 LNHDA and CDR2 SQIVND (reference sequence). The length of the CDR3 is 15 residues. V shed 5 bases and J 0 bases; nucleotides not matched to a gene: 4. CDR3: CASSPGQGNQETQYF. The CDR3 DNA follows: TGTGCCAGTAGTCCGGGACAGGGTAACCAAGAGACCCAGTACTTC.

This clonotype came up a few times. The chain has TRBV11-2 and TRBJ2-1; D uncertain. Trimming removed 2 bases from V and 12 bases from J, with 8 bases in between. Germline CDR1 SGHAT, CDR2 FQNNGV. This CDR3 has 11 amino acids. CDR3 loop: CASSLKGGQFF. The CDR3 DNA reads as TGTGCCAGCAGCTTAAAGGGTGGGCAGTTCTTC.

The sample holds many counts of this clonotype. The chain recombines TRBV7-9 with TRBJ2-3; 7 nucleotides match TRBD2. The CDR3 totals 16 residues. Germline values: CDR1 SEHNR, CDR2 FQNEAQ (reference sequence). Trimming at V came to 0 bases and at J to 2 bases, leaving 5 bases not matched to a gene. CDR3 sequence reads: CASSLASGAFTDTQYF. In DNA, the CDR3 is TGTGCCAGCAGCTTAGCGAGCGGGGCCTTCACAGATACGCAGTATTTT.

There are many counts of this clonotype. J is TRBJ1-5 and V is TRBV24-1; no definite D call. The V end was cut by 5 bases, the J end by 4 bases, with 8 bases between. Germline V gives CDR1 KGHDR, CDR2 SFDVKD. This CDR3 region has 13 residues. The CDR3 region has the DNA TGTGCCACCAGTGGGAACCCAAATCAGCCCCAGCATTTT. Translated, it gives CATSGNPNQPQHF.

This clonotype was counted many times. This chain connects TRBV27 to TRBJ2-2; TRBD2 matches 10 bases. Germline CDR1 MNHEY, CDR2 SMNVEV (reference sequence). The CDR3 spans 15 residues. V dropped 6 bases and J dropped 1; count of bases not matched to a gene: 2. The CDR3 nucleotides read TGTGCCAGCAGCTGGACTAGCGGGAACACCGGGGAGCTGTTTTTT. It yields the protein CASSWTSGNTGELFF.

J is TRBJ2-7 and V is TRBV15; TRBD1 is a possible D gene (6 bases). The CDR3 extends over 16 amino acids. Germline values: CDR1 LNHNV, CDR2 YYDKDF (reference sequence). V shed 4 bases and J shed 6 bases, with 22 bases lying between them. The CDR3, as DNA: TGTGCCACCAGCAATGACCACAGGGACCGTGACACCGAGCAGTACGTC. It encodes CATSNDHRDRDTEQYV.

The genes are TRBV11-3 and TRBJ2-3, with 10 nucleotides matching TRBD2. Germline loops: CDR1 SGHNT, CDR2 YENEEA. With 5 bases clipped from V and 2 bases from J, the junction kept 22 bases outside the gene matches. The CDR3 length is 21 residues. CDR3 in amino acids: CASSQRGGSRLAGLITDTQYF. The CDR3 coding sequence is TGTGCCAGCAGCCAGAGGGGCGGGTCTAGACTAGCGGGTCTGATCACAGATACGCAGTATTTT.

The V gene is TRBV5-1, the J gene TRBJ2-5, with TRBD1 as a possible D gene (6 bases). V lost 5 bases and J 0 bases, leaving 14 bases between the germline ends. Germline V gives CDR1 SGHRS, CDR2 YFSETQ. This CDR3 is 15 amino acids long. CDR3 sequence (DNA): TGCGCCAGCAGGCCCTTGGGGGCGAACCAAGAGACCCAGTACTTC. Amino acids: CASRPLGANQETQYF.

This clonotype was picked up one time. The V call is TRBV7-3, the J call TRBJ2-7; D call uncertain. This CDR3 spans 15 amino acids. Germline CDR1 and CDR2: SGHTA and FQGTGA. The V end lost 7 bases, the J end lost 6 bases, and 22 bases lay between the germline ends. CDR3 sequence: CASTQKGSSNREQYF. CDR3 DNA sequence: TGTGCCAGCACCCAAAAGGGTAGTTCGAATCGCGAGCAGTACTTC.

The table lists this clonotype with a few counts. V is TRBV20-1 and J is TRBJ2-4, with 7 bases lining up with TRBD1. The CDR3 is made up of 14 amino acids. V lost 5 bases and J lost 6; bases outside the gene matches: 10. Looked up from germline, CDR1 is DFQATT and CDR2 is SNEGSKA (reference sequence). Written as DNA, the CDR3 is TGCAGTGCTGCTTTAGGCGACAGGGTAAACATTCAGTACTTC. Encoded protein: CSAALGDRVNIQYF.

This clonotype was seen ten or more times. This chain uses TRBV7-8 with TRBJ2-2, with TRBD2 matching 11 bases. In germline, CDR1 is SGHVS, CDR2 FQNEAQ. With V trimmed by 5 bases and J by 4 bases, 18 bases remained unmatched. CDR3 size: 20 residues. Here the CDR3 DNA reads TGTGCCAGCAGCCCCGATGTAAGCAGACTAGCGGGACTCCTCACCGGGGAGCTGTTTTTT. Its protein product is CASSPDVSRLAGLLTGELFF.

V usage is TRBV4-1 and J usage is TRBJ2-1, with TRBD2 matching 7 bases. CDR3 length: 14 residues. V shed 3 bases and J 10 bases; nucleotides not matched to a gene: 9. From germline, CDR1 is MGHRA and CDR2 YSYEKL. CDR3 sequence reads: CASSHAAFGREQFF. The CDR3 nucleotides are TGCGCCAGCAGCCATGCGGCCTTCGGGAGGGAGCAGTTCTTC.

The chain links TRBV15 to TRBJ2-1; 7 bases are shared with TRBD1. CDR3 length: 18 amino acids. J lost 2 bases, V lost 5 bases, and 15 bases had no gene match. Germline V gives CDR1 LNHNV, CDR2 YYDKDF (reference sequence). The CDR3 loop reads CATSPLPGQRYPYNEQFF. The CDR3 DNA follows: TGTGCCACCAGCCCGTTACCGGGACAGCGGTACCCCTACAATGAGCAGTTCTTC.